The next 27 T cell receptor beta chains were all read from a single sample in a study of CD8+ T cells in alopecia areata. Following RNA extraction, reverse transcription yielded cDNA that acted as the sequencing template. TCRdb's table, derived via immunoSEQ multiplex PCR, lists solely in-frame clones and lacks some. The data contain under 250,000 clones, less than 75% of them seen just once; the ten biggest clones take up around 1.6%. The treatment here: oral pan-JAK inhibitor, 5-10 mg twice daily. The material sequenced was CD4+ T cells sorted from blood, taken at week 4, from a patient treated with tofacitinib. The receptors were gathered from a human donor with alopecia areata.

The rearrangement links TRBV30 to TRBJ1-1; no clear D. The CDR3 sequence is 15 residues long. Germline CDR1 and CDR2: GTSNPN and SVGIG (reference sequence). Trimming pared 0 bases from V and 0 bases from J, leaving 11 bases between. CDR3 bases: TGTGCCTGGAGTGTACGAAGGCTGCTGAACACTGAAGCTTTCTTT. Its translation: CAWSVRRLLNTEAFF.

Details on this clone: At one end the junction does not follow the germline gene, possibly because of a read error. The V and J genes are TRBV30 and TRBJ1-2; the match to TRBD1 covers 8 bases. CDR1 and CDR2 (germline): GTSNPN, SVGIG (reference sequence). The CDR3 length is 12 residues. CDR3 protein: CAWSRWDGQGSF. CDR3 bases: TGTGCCTGGAGTAGATGGGACGGACAGGGCAGCTTC.

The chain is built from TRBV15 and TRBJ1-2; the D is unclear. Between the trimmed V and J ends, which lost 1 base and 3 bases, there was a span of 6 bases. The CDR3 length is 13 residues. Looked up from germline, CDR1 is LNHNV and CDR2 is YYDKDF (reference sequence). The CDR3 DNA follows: TGTGCCACCAGCAGAGTCTCCGACTATGGCTACACCTTC. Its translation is CATSRVSDYGYTF.

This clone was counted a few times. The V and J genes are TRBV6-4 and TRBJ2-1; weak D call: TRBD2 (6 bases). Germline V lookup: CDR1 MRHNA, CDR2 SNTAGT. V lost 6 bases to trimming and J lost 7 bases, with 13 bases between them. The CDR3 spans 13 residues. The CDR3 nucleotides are TGTGCCAGCAGCCCCCTCGGGAGAAATGAGCAGTTCTTC. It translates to CASSPLGRNEQFF.

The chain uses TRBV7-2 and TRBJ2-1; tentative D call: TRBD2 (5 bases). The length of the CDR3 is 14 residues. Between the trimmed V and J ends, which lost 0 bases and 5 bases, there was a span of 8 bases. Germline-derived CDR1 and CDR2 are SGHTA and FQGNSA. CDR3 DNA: TGTGCCAGCAGCTTAGCAGCGGTAAACAATGAGCAGTTCTTC. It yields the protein CASSLAAVNNEQFF.

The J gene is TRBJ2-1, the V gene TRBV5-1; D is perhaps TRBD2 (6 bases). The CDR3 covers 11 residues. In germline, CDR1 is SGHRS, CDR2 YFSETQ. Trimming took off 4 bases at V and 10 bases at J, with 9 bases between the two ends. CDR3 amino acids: CASSRTKEQFF. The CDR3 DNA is TGCGCCAGCAGCCGGACTAAGGAGCAGTTCTTC.

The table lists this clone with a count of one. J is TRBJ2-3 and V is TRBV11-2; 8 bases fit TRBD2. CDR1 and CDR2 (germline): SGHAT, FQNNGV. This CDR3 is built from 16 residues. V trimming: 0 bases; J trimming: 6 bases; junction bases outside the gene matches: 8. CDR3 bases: TGTGCCAGCAGCTTAGACGAGCGGGGGCCCCTGGATACGCAGTATTTT. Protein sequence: CASSLDERGPLDTQYF.

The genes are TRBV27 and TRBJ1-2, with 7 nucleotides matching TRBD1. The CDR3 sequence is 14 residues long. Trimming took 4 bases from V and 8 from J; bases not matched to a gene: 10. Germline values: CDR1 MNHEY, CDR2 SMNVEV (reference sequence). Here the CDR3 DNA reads TGTGCCAGCAGTTCCCCCCCGGGACAGTCGGGCTACACCTTC. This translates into CASSSPPGQSGYTF.

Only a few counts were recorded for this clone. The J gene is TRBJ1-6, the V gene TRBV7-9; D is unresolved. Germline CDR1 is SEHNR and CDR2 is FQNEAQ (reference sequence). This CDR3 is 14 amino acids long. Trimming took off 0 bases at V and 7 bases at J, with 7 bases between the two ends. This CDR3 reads CASSLAGRNSPLHF. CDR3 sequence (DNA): TGTGCCAGCAGCTTAGCTGGTAGGAATTCACCCCTCCACTTT.

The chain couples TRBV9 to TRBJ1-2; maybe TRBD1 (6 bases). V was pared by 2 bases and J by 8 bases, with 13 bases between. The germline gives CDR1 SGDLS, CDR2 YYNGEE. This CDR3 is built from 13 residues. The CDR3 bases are TGTGCCAGCAGCGTGCAGGGGATGGGCGGCTACACCTTC. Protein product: CASSVQGMGGYTF.

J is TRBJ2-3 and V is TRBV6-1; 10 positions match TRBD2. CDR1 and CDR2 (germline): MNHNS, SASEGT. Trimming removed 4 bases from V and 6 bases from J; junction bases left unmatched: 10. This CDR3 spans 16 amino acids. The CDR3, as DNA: TGTGCCAGCAGTGTGAGCGGGGGGGTGTCTTCGGATACGCAGTATTTT. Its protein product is CASSVSGGVSSDTQYF.

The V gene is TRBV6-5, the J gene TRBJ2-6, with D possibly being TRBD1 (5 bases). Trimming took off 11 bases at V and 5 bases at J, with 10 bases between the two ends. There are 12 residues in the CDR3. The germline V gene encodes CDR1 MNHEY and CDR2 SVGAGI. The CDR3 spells CASKGRANVLTF. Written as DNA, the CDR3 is TGTGCCTCCAAGGGGAGGGCCAACGTCCTGACTTTC.

CDR3 residues: CAKRDRDHHGHHYEQYF. The CDR3 coding sequence is TGTGCCAAAAGGGACAGGGATCATCACGGACACCACTACGAGCAGTACTTC. The genes are TRBV27 and TRBJ2-7; 9 positions match TRBD1. The germline CDR1 and CDR2 sequences are MNHEY and SMNVEV (reference sequence). This CDR3 region has 17 residues. Trimming removed 10 bases from V and 3 bases from J; junction bases left unmatched: 19.

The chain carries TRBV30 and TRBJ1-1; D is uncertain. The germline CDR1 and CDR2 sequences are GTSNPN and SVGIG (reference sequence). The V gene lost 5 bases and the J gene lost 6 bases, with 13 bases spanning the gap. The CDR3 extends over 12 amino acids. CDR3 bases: TGTGCCTGGGGAGGGAATGGCGCTGAAGCTTTCTTT. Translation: CAWGGNGAEAFF.

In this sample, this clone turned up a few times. CDR3 protein: CASTRGTEAFF. CDR3 nucleotides: TGTGCCAGCACCCGTGGGACTGAAGCTTTCTTT. The chain recombines TRBV7-9 with TRBJ1-1; no clear D gene. The CDR3 covers 11 residues. Deletions cut 7 bases from V and 5 bases from J, with 8 bases between. The germline CDR1 and CDR2 sequences are SEHNR and FQNEAQ (reference sequence).

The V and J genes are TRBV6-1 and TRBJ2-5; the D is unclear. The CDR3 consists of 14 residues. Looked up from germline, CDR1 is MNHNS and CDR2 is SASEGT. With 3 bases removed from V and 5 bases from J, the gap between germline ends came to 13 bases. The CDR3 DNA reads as TGTGCCAGCAGTGAGGACCCGGTTAAGGAGACCCAGTACTTC. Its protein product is CASSEDPVKETQYF.

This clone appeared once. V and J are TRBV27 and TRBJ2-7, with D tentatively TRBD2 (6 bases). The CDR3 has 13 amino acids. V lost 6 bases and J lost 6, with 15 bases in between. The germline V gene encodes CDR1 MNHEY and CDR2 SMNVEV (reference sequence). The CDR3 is CASRRDSLSEQYF. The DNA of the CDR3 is TGTGCCAGCAGGAGGGACTCCCTCTCCGAGCAGTACTTC.

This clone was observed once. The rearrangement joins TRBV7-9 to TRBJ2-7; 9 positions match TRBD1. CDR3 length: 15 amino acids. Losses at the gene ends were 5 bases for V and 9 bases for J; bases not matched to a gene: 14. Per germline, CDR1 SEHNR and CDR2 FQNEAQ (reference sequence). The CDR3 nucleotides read TGTGCCAGCAGCCACCCGACAGGGGGGACTACAGGGCAGTACTTC. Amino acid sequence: CASSHPTGGTTGQYF.

CDR3 residues: CAISESKNYGYTF. The DNA of the CDR3 is TGTGCCATCAGTGAGTCGAAAAACTATGGCTACACCTTC. The chain employs TRBV10-3 and TRBJ1-2; D gene ambiguous. V shed 0 bases and J shed 2 bases, with 4 bases lying between them. Germline lookup yields CDR1 ENHRY and CDR2 SYGVKD. CDR3 length: 13 residues.

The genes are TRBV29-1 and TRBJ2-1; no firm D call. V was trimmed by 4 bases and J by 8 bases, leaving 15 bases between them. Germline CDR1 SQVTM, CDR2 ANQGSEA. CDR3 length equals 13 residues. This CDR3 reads CSVAYKQAYEQFF. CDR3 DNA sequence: TGCAGCGTTGCCTACAAGCAAGCTTATGAGCAGTTCTTC.

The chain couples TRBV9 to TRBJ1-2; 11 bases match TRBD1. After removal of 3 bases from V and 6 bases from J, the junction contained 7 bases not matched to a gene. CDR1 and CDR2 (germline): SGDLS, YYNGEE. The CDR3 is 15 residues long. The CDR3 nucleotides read TGTGCCAGCAGCGACGGGGACAGGGGGATAGATGGCTACACCTTC. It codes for CASSDGDRGIDGYTF.

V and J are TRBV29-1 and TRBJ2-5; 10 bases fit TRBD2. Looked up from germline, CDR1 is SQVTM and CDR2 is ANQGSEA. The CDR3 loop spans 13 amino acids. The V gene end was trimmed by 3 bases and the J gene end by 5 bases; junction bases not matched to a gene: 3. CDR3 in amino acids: CSVEGLAWETQYF. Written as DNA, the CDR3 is TGCAGCGTTGAGGGACTAGCGTGGGAGACCCAGTACTTC.

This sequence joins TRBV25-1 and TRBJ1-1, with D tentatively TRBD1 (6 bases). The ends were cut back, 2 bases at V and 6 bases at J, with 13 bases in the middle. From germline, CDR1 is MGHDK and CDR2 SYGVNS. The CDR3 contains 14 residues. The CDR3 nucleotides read TGTGCCAGCAGTGAAATGGGGGCGGTCGCTGAAGCTTTCTTT. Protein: CASSEMGAVAEAFF.

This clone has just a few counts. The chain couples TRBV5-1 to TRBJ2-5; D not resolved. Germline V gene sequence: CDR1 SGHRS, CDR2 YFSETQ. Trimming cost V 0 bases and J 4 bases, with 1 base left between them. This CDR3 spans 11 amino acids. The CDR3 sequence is CASSLAETQYF. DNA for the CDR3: TGCGCCAGCAGCTTGGCAGAGACCCAGTACTTC.

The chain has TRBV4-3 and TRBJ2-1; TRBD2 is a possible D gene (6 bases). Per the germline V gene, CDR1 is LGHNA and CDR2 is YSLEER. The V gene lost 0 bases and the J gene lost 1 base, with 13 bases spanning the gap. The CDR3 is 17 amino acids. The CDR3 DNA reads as TGCGCCAGCAGCCAAGATCCGCCGGGGGTGTCCTACAATGAGCAGTTCTTC. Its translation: CASSQDPPGVSYNEQFF.

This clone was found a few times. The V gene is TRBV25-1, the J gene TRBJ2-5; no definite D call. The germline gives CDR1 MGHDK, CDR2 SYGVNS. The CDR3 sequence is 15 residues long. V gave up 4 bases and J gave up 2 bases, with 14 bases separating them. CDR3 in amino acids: CASSVKGSGQETQYF. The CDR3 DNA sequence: TGTGCCAGCAGTGTGAAGGGATCGGGTCAAGAGACCCAGTACTTC.

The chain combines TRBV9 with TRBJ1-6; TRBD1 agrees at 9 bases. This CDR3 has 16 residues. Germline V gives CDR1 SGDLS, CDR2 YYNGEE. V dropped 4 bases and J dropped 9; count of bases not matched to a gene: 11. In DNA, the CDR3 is TGTGCCAGCAGCCCCCGGACAGGGGTGGGTCCTTCACCCCTCCACTTT. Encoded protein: CASSPRTGVGPSPLHF. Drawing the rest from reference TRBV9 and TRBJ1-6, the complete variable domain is DSGVTQTPKHLITATGQRVTLRCSPRSGDLSVYWYQQSLDQGLQFLIQYYNGEERAKGNILERFSAQQFPDLHSELNLSSLELGDSALYFCASSPRTGVGPSPLHFGNGTRLTVT.